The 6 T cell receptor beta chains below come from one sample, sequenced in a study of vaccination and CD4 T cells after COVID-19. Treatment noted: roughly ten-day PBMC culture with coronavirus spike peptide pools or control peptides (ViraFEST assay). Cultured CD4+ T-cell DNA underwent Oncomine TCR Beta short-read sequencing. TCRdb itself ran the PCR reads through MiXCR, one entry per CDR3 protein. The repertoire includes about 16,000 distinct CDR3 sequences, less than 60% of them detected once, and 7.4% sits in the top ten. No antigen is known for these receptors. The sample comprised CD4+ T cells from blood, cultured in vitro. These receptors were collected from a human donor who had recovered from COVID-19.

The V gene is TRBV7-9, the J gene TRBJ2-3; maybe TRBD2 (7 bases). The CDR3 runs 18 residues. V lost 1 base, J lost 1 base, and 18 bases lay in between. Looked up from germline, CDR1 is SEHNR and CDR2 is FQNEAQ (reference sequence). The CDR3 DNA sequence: TGTGCCAGCAGCTTAGGGGCCGGGGGGCGGACTGGCACAGATACGCAGTATTTT. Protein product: CASSLGAGGRTGTDTQYF.

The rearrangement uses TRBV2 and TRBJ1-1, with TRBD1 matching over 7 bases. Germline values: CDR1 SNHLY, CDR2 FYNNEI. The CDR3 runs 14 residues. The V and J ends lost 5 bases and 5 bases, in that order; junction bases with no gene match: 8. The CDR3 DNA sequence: TGTGCCAGCAGTACCTACAGGGGTGGTACTGAAGCTTTCTTT. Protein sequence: CASSTYRGGTEAFF.

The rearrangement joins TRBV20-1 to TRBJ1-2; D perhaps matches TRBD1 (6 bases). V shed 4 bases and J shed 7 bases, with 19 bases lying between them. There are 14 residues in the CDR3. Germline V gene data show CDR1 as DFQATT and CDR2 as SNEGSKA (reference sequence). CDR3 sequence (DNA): TGCAGTGCTACGAACTTCAGGGGAGACTCTGGCTACACCTTC. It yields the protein CSATNFRGDSGYTF.

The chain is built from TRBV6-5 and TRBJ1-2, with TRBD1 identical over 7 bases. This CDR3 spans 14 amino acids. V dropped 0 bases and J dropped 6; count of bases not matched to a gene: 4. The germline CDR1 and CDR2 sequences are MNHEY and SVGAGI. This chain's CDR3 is CASSYSKTGDGYTF. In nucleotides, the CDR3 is TGTGCCAGCAGTTACTCAAAAACAGGGGATGGCTACACCTTC.

As DNA, the CDR3 is TGTGCCAGCAGCTCCCCCCGGGGTAGCGGGGGGCCTCGGCAGTTCTTC. It is translated as CASSSPRGSGGPRQFF. V and J are TRBV7-8 and TRBJ2-1, with TRBD2 matching over 10 bases. The CDR3 is 16 residues long. V shed 4 bases and J 12 bases; nucleotides not matched to a gene: 15. Germline CDR1 and CDR2: SGHVS and FQNEAQ.

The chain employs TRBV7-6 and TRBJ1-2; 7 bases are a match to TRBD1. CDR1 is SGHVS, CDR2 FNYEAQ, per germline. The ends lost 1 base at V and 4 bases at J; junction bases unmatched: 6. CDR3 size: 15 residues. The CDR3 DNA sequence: TGTGCCAGCAGCTTAGGGACCCCAGGGGGCTATGGCTACACCTTC. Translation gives CASSLGTPGGYGYTF.